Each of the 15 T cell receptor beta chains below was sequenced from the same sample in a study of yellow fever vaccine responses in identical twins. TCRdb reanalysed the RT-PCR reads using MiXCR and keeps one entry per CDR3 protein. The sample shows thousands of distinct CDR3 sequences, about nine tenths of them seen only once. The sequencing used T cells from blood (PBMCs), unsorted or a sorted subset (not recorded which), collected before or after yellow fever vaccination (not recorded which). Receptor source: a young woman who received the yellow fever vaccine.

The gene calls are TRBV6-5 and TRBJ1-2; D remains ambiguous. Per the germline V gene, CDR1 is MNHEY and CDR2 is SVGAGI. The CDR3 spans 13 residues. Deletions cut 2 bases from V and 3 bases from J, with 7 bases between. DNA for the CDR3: TGTGCCAGCAGTTACAGTCTGGACTATGGCTACACCTTC. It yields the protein CASSYSLDYGYTF.

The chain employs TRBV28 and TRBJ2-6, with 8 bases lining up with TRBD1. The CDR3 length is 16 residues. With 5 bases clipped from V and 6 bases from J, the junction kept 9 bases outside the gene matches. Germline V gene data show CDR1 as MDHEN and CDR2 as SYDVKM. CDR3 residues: CASSPPDRAAANVLTF. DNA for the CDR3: TGTGCCAGCAGTCCCCCGGACAGGGCAGCGGCCAACGTCCTGACTTTC.

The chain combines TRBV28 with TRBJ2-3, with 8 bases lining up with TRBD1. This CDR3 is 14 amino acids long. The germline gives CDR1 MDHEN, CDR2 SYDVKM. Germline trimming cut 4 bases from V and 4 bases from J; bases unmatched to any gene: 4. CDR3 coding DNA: TGTGCCAGCAGTTGGACAGGGTGGGCAGATACGCAGTATTTT. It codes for CASSWTGWADTQYF.

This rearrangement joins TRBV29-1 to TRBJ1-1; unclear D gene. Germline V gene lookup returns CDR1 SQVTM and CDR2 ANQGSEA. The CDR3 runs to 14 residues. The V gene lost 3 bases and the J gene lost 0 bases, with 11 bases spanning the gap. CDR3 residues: CSVELWGMNTEAFF. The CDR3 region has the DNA TGCAGCGTTGAGTTGTGGGGTATGAACACTGAAGCTTTCTTT.

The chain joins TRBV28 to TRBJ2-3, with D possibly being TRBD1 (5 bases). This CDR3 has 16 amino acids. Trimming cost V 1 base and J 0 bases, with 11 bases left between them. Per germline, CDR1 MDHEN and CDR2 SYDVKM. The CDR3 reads CASSLYRGSSTDTQYF. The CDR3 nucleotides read TGTGCCAGCAGTTTATATAGGGGCTCTAGCACAGATACGCAGTATTTT.

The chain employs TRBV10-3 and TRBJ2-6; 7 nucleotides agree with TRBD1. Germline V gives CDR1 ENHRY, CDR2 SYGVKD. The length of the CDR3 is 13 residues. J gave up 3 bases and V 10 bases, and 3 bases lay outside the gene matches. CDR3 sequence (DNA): TGTGCCACTACAGGGGATGGGGCCAACGTCCTGACTTTC. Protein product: CATTGDGANVLTF.

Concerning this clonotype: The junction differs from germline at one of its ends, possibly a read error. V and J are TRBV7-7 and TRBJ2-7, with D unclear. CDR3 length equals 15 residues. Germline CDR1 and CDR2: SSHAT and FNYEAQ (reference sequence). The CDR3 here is CASSQDDGLLYEQYF. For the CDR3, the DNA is TGTGCTAGCAGCCAAGATGACGGATTACTCTACGAGCAGTACTTC.

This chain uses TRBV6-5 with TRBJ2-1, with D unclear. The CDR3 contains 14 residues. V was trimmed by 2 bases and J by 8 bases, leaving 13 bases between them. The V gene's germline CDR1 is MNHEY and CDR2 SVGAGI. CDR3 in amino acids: CASSYIRSSYEQFF. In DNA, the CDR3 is TGTGCCAGCAGTTACATCCGGAGTTCATATGAGCAGTTCTTC.

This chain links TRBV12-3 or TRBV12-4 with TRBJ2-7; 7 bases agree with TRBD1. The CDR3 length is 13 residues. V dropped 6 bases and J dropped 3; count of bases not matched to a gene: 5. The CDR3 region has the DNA TGTGCCAGCAGGACGGGACAGATCTACGAGCAGTACTTC. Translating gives CASRTGQIYEQYF.

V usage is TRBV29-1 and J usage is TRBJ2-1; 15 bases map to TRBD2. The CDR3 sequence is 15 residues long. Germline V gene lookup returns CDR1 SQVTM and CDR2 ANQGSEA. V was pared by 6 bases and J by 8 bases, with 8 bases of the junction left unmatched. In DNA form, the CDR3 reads TGCAGCGTCAACCTGGGACTAGCGGGAGGTGATGAGCAGTTCTTC. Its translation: CSVNLGLAGGDEQFF.

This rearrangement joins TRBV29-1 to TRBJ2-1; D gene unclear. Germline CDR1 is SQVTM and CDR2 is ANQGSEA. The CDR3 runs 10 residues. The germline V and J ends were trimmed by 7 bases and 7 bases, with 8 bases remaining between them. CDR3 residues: CSAIRNEQFF. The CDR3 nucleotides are TGCAGCGCGATTAGAAATGAGCAGTTCTTC.

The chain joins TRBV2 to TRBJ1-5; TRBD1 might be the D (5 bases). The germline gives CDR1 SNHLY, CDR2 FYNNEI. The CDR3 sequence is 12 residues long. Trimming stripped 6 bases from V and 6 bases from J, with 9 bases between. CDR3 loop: CASSRVTQPQHF. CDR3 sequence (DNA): TGTGCCAGCAGCAGGGTTACTCAGCCCCAGCATTTT.

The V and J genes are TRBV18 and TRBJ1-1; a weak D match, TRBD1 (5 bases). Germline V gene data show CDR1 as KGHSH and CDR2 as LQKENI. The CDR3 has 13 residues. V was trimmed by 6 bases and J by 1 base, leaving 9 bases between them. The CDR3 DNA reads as TGTGCCAGCTCCAGACAGAAGAACACTGAAGCTTTCTTT. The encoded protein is CASSRQKNTEAFF.

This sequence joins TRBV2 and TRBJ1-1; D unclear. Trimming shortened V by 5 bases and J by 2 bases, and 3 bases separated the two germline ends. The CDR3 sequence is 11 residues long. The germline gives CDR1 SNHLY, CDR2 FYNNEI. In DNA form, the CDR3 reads TGTGCCAGCAGTATCAACACTGAAGCTTTCTTT. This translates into CASSINTEAFF.

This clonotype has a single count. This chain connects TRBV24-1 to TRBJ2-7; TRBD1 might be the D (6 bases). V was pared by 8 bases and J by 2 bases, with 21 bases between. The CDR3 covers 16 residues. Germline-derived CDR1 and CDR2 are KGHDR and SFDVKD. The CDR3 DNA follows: TGTGCCACCAACCCAAGGTTTCAGGGGATCCCCTACGAGCAGTACTTC. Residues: CATNPRFQGIPYEQYF.